The entry below describes one T cell receptor (beta chain). Antigen: not known. One end of the junction is discordant with germline, which a read error may explain. The definition of stable Graves' hyperthyroidism was no ophthalmopathy progression within 18 months. In patients aged 18 to 65, hyperthyroidism was newly diagnosed, with duration under 2 months. The data derive from a study of T cells in Graves' hyperthyroidism and ophthalmopathy. Amplification targeted TCR beta CDR3 regions from RNA transcripts. The HTBI primer set served for first-round RT-PCR of the TCR CDR3. TCRdb passed the multiplex PCR reads through MiXCR, listing each CDR3 protein once. Of roughly 740,000 distinct CDR3 sequences in the sample, about 17% were seen once. Regarding the study as a whole: Model predictions of ophthalmopathy came a median 6.5 months before onset.

CDR1 and CDR2 (germline): DFQATT, SNEGSKA (reference sequence). The CDR3 is 11 residues long. The receptor's source is a man aged 18 to 30 with Graves' hyperthyroidism. The rearrangement joins TRBV20-1 to TRBJ2-1; the D gene is possibly TRBD2 (6 bases). The sample consisted of blood. In nucleotides, the CDR3 is TGCAGTGCCCTACGGGGGAATGAGCAGTCCTTC. Translation: CSALRGNEQSF.